A single sample gave rise to the 4 T cell receptor beta chains below, sequenced in a study of cytomegalovirus exposure and HLA in healthy donors. With 60 Vbeta and 13 Jbeta primers, the PCR was carried out. Clones were sequenced by immunoSEQ multiplex PCR, and TCRdb holds only the in-frame ones, with some missing. The sample shows roughly 110,000 clones, more than 65% of them seen only once. Sequenced material: PBMCs. The receptors here all came from a man aged 30-40 years in good health and CMV-seronegative.

This clone was found a few times. The gene calls are TRBV7-2 and TRBJ2-3; D ambiguous. The length of the CDR3 is 16 residues. The germline gives CDR1 SGHTA, CDR2 FQGNSA. V was clipped by 2 bases and J by 3 bases, with 15 bases between them. The CDR3 DNA reads as TGTGCCAGCAGCTTACGGCCGCCGGGTACTACAGATACGCAGTATTTT. Amino acids: CASSLRPPGTTDTQYF. The entire variable domain, with the rest obtained from reference TRBV7-2 and TRBJ2-3, is as follows: GAGVSQSPSNKVTEKGKDVELRCDPISGHTALYWYRQSLGQGLEFLIYFQGNSAPDKSGLPSDRFSAERTGGSVSTLTIQRTQQEDSAVYLCASSLRPPGTTDTQYFGPGTRLTVL.

V usage is TRBV28 and J usage is TRBJ2-1; the D gene is possibly TRBD1 (5 bases). This CDR3 contains 13 residues. Per germline, CDR1 MDHEN and CDR2 SYDVKM. V was shortened by 4 bases and J by 10 bases, with 14 bases between the two germline ends. For the CDR3, the DNA is TGTGCCAGCAGTTCAAGGGGCTTCGGGGAGCAGTTCTTC. It codes for CASSSRGFGEQFF.

This chain uses TRBV28 with TRBJ2-7; D is ambiguous. The V gene lost 1 base and the J gene lost 7 bases, with 5 bases spanning the gap. The CDR3 contains 11 residues. Germline V gene lookup returns CDR1 MDHEN and CDR2 SYDVKM. CDR3 sequence: CASSLLYEQYF. CDR3 nucleotides: TGTGCCAGCAGTTTATTATATGAGCAGTACTTC.

V usage is TRBV7-9 and J usage is TRBJ2-3; 9 bases are a match to TRBD1. The CDR3 sequence is 13 residues long. V dropped 5 bases and J dropped 6; count of bases not matched to a gene: 3. Germline values: CDR1 SEHNR, CDR2 FQNEAQ (reference sequence). Here the CDR3 reads CASSPGTGDTQYF. The CDR3 nucleotides are TGTGCCAGCAGCCCCGGGACAGGGGATACGCAGTATTTT.